Given below is one T cell receptor beta chain in context. The antigen is not known. The sample belongs to a study of response to subunit inactivated influenza vaccine. The CDR3 is 14 residues long. CDR1 is SGHRS, CDR2 YFSETQ, per germline. V lost 5 bases and J 6 bases, leaving 18 bases between the germline ends. TCRdb itself ran the RT-PCR reads through MiXCR, one entry per CDR3 protein. The table records 750,000 to 850,000 distinct CDR3 sequences, less than 20% of them present only once. Findings and limits, study-wide: Each seasonal flu vaccination may recruit only limited new T cells, authors suggested.

The chain has TRBV5-1 and TRBJ2-7, with a tentative D call TRBD2 (5 bases). Specimen: PBMCs from blood, collected 5 days after vaccination. The source of this sequence is a man aged 45 to 65 who received an inactivated influenza vaccine. The CDR3 nucleotides are TGCGCCAGCAGAACCCATGCGGGTGGGGTCGAGCAGTACTTC. Translated, it gives CASRTHAGGVEQYF.